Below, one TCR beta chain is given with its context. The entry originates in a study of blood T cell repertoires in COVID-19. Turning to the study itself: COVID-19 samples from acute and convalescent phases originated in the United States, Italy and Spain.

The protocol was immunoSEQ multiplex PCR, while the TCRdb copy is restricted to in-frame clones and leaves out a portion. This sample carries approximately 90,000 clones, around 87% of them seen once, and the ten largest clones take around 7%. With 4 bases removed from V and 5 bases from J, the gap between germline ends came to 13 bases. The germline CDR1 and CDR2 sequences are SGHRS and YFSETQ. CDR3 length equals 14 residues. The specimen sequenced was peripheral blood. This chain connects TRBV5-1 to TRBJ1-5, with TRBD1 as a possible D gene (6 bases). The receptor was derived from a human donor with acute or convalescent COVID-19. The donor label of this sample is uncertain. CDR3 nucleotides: TGCGCCAGCAGCCTACAGGGTGGGGATCAGCCCCAGCATTTT. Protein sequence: CASSLQGGDQPQHF.